A selection of T cell receptor beta chains follows, all from one sample in a study of T cells expressing NK-cell markers. Reanalyzing the 5' RACE reads, TCRdb keeps one entry per CDR3 protein, without DNA. The sample features some 450,000 distinct CDR3 sequences, with 6% to 8% in its top ten. Source material: blood T cells: a sorted CD56 or NKG2C T cell subset, CD4+ or CD8+ T cells, or bulk PBMC T cells (not recorded which). These receptors were obtained from a woman between 18 and 70 years old in good health. CDR3s include the opening cysteine and the closing phenylalanine or tryptophan. The order of the fields is V gene, J gene, CDR3 protein.

V: TRBV10-3
J: TRBJ2-1
CDR3: CAIRPLAGGVNEQFF

V: TRBV12-3/TRBV12-4
J: TRBJ1-1
CDR3: CASSVVSNMNTEAFF

V: TRBV4-3
J: TRBJ2-1
CDR3: CASSLSPGPTNEQFF

V: TRBV19
J: TRBJ1-3
CDR3: CATTGSGTELSGNTIYF

V: TRBV6-1
J: TRBJ2-2
CDR3: CASKLAPTGELFF

V: TRBV6-1
J: TRBJ1-2
CDR3: CASSRGQGNYGYTF

V: TRBV12-3/TRBV12-4
J: TRBJ2-7
CDR3: CASSLVGEQYF

V: TRBV4-1
J: TRBJ1-4
CDR3: CASSHARTGLGEKLFF

V: TRBV4-3
J: TRBJ2-7
CDR3: CASSLTQPGQGSEQYF

V: TRBV7-6
J: TRBJ2-3
CDR3: CASSLAFQGHTDTQYF

V: TRBV7-6
J: TRBJ2-1
CDR3: CASSLGDNEQFF

V: TRBV11-2
J: TRBJ2-1
CDR3: CASSLRRGANLGSNEQFF

V: TRBV7-6
J: TRBJ2-3
CDR3: CASSSRLDAPDTQYF

V: TRBV14
J: TRBJ2-3
CDR3: CASSQGASGGAFTQYF

V: TRBV18
J: TRBJ2-3
CDR3: CASSLLETGLSTDTQYF

V: TRBV5-1
J: TRBJ2-1
CDR3: CASSPVRDNEQFF

V: TRBV7-3
J: TRBJ2-5
CDR3: CASSFGQGSFEETQYF

V: TRBV5-6
J: TRBJ2-7
CDR3: CASSLDLAGKYEQYF

V: TRBV20-1
J: TRBJ1-6
CDR3: CSAREYGQSPRSPLHF

V: TRBV6-1
J: TRBJ1-4
CDR3: CASSPGFGPGGEKLFF

V: TRBV27
J: TRBJ2-1
CDR3: CASSTWEGGFNEQFF

V: TRBV20-1
J: TRBJ2-4
CDR3: CSAGKSVIQYF

V: TRBV7-8
J: TRBJ1-6
CDR3: CASSPRGGGRNSPLHF

V: TRBV6-1
J: TRBJ2-2
CDR3: CASRGWSGRPNTGELFF